Presented here are 2 T cell receptor beta chains from one specimen sequenced in a study of cytotoxic CD8 clonotypes in ibrutinib-treated CLL. Assay: immunoSEQ multiplex PCR; the TCRdb copy retains only in-frame clones and omits some. The data contain over 200,000 clones, 75% to 80% of them singletons. This specimen was PBMCs, taken after 12 months of ibrutinib treatment. These receptors came from a human donor with chronic lymphocytic leukemia.

The V and J genes are TRBV28 and TRBJ1-1; tentative D call: TRBD1 (5 bases). The CDR3 consists of 15 residues. From germline, CDR1 is MDHEN and CDR2 SYDVKM. Trimming shortened V by 2 bases and J by 0 bases, and 10 bases separated the two germline ends. The CDR3 DNA is TGTGCCAGCAGTTTAGAAGGGACGGTGAACACTGAAGCTTTCTTT. Its translation: CASSLEGTVNTEAFF.

The V gene is TRBV11-2, the J gene TRBJ2-1; 9 nucleotides line up with TRBD2. CDR1 and CDR2 (germline): SGHAT, FQNNGV. The trim removed 5 bases at V and 7 bases at J, leaving 6 bases unmatched. The CDR3 is 14 amino acids. The DNA of the CDR3 is TGTGCCAGCAGCCTTAGCGGGGGCAGGAATGAGCAGTTCTTC. Its translation: CASSLSGGRNEQFF.